This T cell receptor (beta chain) was observed in a study of tumor and adjacent non-tumor tissue in lung cancer. In the study overall: Stage I to III disease affected 10 men and roughly five women aged roughly 31 to 76.

The library came from three nested PCR rounds adapted from ARM-PCR protocols. TCRdb independently ran MiXCR on the multiplex PCR reads; one entry per CDR3 protein. The table records 78,000 or so distinct CDR3 sequences, 80% to 85% of them present only once. The template was RNA from unsorted bulk tissue. The CDR3 is made up of 13 amino acids. Germline values: CDR1 MDHEN, CDR2 SYDVKM. Sequenced sample: lung tumor tissue. This sequence originates from a woman aged 45 to 65 with non-small cell lung cancer. V gene TRBV28 combines with J gene TRBJ2-5; maybe TRBD1 (5 bases). As DNA, the CDR3 is TGTGTCAACAGGTGGTCAGGAGAGGAGACCCAGTACTTC. Translated: CVNRWSGEETQYF.